This T cell receptor beta chain was observed in a study of memory CD8 T cells in hepatitis C reinfection. The overall study: Between 55 and 20 weeks before reinfection detection, pre-reinfection samples were drawn.

As for time point: pre-reinfection, 55 to 20 weeks before reinfection detection. No in vitro expansion preceded TCR sequencing of the sorted cells. At all three reinfection time points, viable CD3+ CD8+ CD45RO- cells from a couple of donors served as controls. Details on this clone: Its matching antigen is unknown.

Points from the study as a whole: With 5 or 6 donors, public clonotype conclusions could not be definitive.

TCRdb keeps only in-frame clones here, not all; method: immunoSEQ multiplex PCR. The table records tens of thousands of clones, approximately 89% of them present only once. V was trimmed by 6 bases and J by 3 bases, leaving 15 bases between them. The CDR3 length is 15 residues. Germline CDR1 SGHVS, CDR2 FQNEAQ. The sequenced sample was naive CD8+ T cells sorted from blood. This clonotype originated in a young man with hepatitis C virus infection. The J gene is TRBJ2-1, the V gene TRBV7-8; D unresolved. This CDR3 reads CASSPNPAFYNEQFF. The CDR3 bases are TGTGCCAGCAGTCCGAACCCCGCGTTCTACAATGAGCAGTTCTTC. Using reference TRBV7-8 and TRBJ2-1 for the parts outside the CDR3, the full variable domain is GAGVSQSPRYKVAKRGQDVALRCDPISGHVSLFWYQQALGQGPEFLTYFQNEAQLDKSGLPSDRFFAERPEGSVSTLKIQRTQQEDSAVYLCASSPNPAFYNEQFFGPGTRLTVL.